This entry lists 15 T cell receptor beta chains sequenced from one sample in a study of CD8 T cells in ankylosing spondylitis. TCRdb passed the 5' RACE reads through MiXCR, listing each CDR3 protein once. The sample has 300,000 to 400,000 distinct CDR3 sequences; 20% to 25% are singletons. Sequenced sample: blood, either unsorted or a sorted T cell fraction (not recorded which). The receptors shown here come from a male donor with ankylosing spondylitis or in good health (not recorded which).

This clonotype has a handful of counts. The rearrangement joins TRBV21-1 to TRBJ2-3; the D call TRBD2 from the table was never checked on the DNA. TRBV21-1 is a known pseudogene. The CDR3 runs 19 residues. The CDR3 sequence: CASRNPGASGGPCTDTQYF. CDR3 DNA: TGTGCCAGCAGGAATCCTGGGGCTAGCGGGGGGCCGTGCACAGATACGCAGTATTTT.

This clonotype was found a few times. The chain links TRBV4-1 to TRBJ2-7, with 7 bases fitting TRBD1. This CDR3 has 16 amino acids. J lost 7 bases, V lost 3 bases, and 15 bases had no gene match. Germline CDR1 and CDR2: MGHRA and YSYEKL. The CDR3 loop reads CASSHHVRQGTWEQYF. The CDR3, as DNA: TGCGCCAGCAGCCATCATGTCCGACAGGGAACTTGGGAGCAGTACTTC.

This clonotype was seen repeatedly, ten times or more. This chain connects TRBV6-5 to TRBJ2-1; 8 bases fit TRBD2. From germline, CDR1 is MNHEY and CDR2 SVGAGI. This CDR3 comprises 13 residues. V lost 4 bases to trimming and J lost 9 bases; unmatched junction nucleotides: 5. CDR3 region: CASSLAGNIEQFF. Here the CDR3 DNA reads TGTGCCAGCAGTTTAGCGGGGAACATTGAGCAGTTCTTC.

The chain couples TRBV6-1 to TRBJ2-2, with 8 bases lining up with TRBD1. The CDR3 is made up of 16 amino acids. The V gene's germline CDR1 is MNHNS and CDR2 SASEGT. V shed 8 bases, J shed 7 bases, and the junction held 15 bases outside the gene matches. CDR3 DNA sequence: TGTGCCAGCTCCCTCCCGGGACAGGAGATGGGCGGGGAGCTGTTTTTT. Its translation is CASSLPGQEMGGELFF.

CDR3 protein: CASSWRDTIINEQYF. DNA for the CDR3: TGTGCCAGCAGCTGGAGGGACACGATTATCAACGAGCAGTACTTC. The chain joins TRBV7-9 to TRBJ2-7; tentatively, D is TRBD1 or TRBD2 (6 bases each). Trimming cost V 4 bases and J 5 bases, with 18 bases left between them. The germline V gene has CDR1 SEHNR and CDR2 FQNEAQ (reference sequence). This CDR3 spans 15 amino acids.

A single count supports this clonotype. The chain employs TRBV7-9 and TRBJ2-5, with a tentative D call TRBD1 (5 bases). The germline V gene encodes CDR1 SEHNR and CDR2 FQNEAQ (reference sequence). The V end was cut by 5 bases, the J end by 2 bases, with 18 bases between. CDR3 length: 16 amino acids. CDR3 coding DNA: TGTGCCAGCAGCCCGTGGGGTGTCAGGGATCAAGAGACCCAGTACTTC. Amino acids: CASSPWGVRDQETQYF.

The chain has TRBV11-2 and TRBJ2-1; unclear D gene. There are 13 residues in the CDR3. Trimming stripped 4 bases from V and 11 bases from J, with 15 bases between. Germline V CDR1 and CDR2: SGHAT, FQNNGV. This CDR3 reads CASSSPAGSKQFF. The CDR3 nucleotides are TGTGCCAGCAGCTCACCCGCAGGAAGCAAGCAGTTCTTC.

This clonotype has a count of ten or more. V gene TRBV5-1 combines with J gene TRBJ2-3; TRBD1 is a possible D gene (6 bases). The CDR3 has 15 residues. The germline gives CDR1 SGHRS, CDR2 YFSETQ. Trimming cost V 0 bases and J 2 bases, with 10 bases left between them. DNA for the CDR3: TGCGCCAGCAGCTTGGGGACAGTGGACACAGATACGCAGTATTTT. It codes for CASSLGTVDTDTQYF.

This clonotype was found many times. The CDR3 DNA reads as TGTGCCAGCAGTGAAGGCCAGGGGGCCTTGGTAGGCTACACCTTC. Protein product: CASSEGQGALVGYTF. The rearrangement joins TRBV2 to TRBJ1-2, with 8 positions matching TRBD1. The length of the CDR3 is 15 residues. Per germline, CDR1 SNHLY and CDR2 FYNNEI. J gave up 8 bases and V 1 base, and 9 bases lay outside the gene matches. The whole variable domain, filled in from reference TRBV2 and TRBJ1-2, reads EPEVTQTPSHQVTQMGQEVILRCVPISNHLYFYWYRQILGQKVEFLVSFYNNEISEKSEIFDDQFSVERPDGSNFTLKIRSTKLEDSAMYFCASSEGQGALVGYTFGSGTRLTVV.

The V call is TRBV27, the J call TRBJ2-3; D gene ambiguous. V lost 5 bases, J lost 9 bases, and 15 bases lay in between. Looked up from germline, CDR1 is MNHEY and CDR2 is SMNVEV (reference sequence). The CDR3 extends over 13 amino acids. The CDR3 here is CASSDNFSFTQYF. The CDR3 DNA reads TGTGCCAGCAGTGACAATTTTAGCTTCACGCAGTATTTT.

This clonotype was observed a handful of times. The chain uses TRBV4-1 and TRBJ2-2, with D maybe TRBD1 (5 bases). With 3 bases removed from V and 7 bases from J, the gap between germline ends came to 24 bases. The CDR3 sequence is 18 residues long. From germline, CDR1 is MGHRA and CDR2 YSYEKL. DNA of the CDR3: TGCGCCAGCAGCCAGCTCATGGGGCCGCTCCCGGAAGGCGGGGAGCTGTTTTTT. The encoded protein is CASSQLMGPLPEGGELFF.

This rearrangement joins TRBV7-9 to TRBJ2-5; 7 bases fit TRBD1. The length of the CDR3 is 14 residues. The J segment lost 5 bases and the V segment lost 1 base, leaving 4 bases of the junction unmatched. Germline CDR1 reads SEHNR; CDR2 reads FQNEAQ (reference sequence). The CDR3 region has the DNA TGTGCCAGCAGCTTAGAAGACAGGGATGAGACCCAGTACTTC. Encoded protein: CASSLEDRDETQYF.

This clonotype was detected only a few times. V usage is TRBV10-1 and J usage is TRBJ2-1; D is ambiguous. The CDR3 is 15 amino acids. V was shortened by 2 bases and J by 4 bases, with 12 bases between the two germline ends. Germline CDR1 is WNHNN and CDR2 is SYGVQD (reference sequence). For the CDR3, the DNA is TGCGCCAGCAGTGAGGGTATGGGGATATACAATGAGCAGTTCTTC. Amino acids: CASSEGMGIYNEQFF.

This clonotype was detected a few times. This chain connects TRBV7-8 to TRBJ2-1, with D hard to call. The V gene's germline CDR1 is SGHVS and CDR2 FQNEAQ. This CDR3 comprises 13 residues. Trimming removed 5 bases at V and 8 bases at J, with 13 bases between. Written as DNA, the CDR3 is TGTGCCAGCAGCCTCCAAGGTCCGGATGAGCAGTTCTTC. Protein product: CASSLQGPDEQFF.

The rearrangement uses TRBV4-1 and TRBJ2-7; no definite D call. The CDR3 runs 15 residues. The germline V gene has CDR1 MGHRA and CDR2 YSYEKL. Trimming left V 0 bases short and J 1 base short, with 10 bases between. This CDR3 reads CASSQEFGESYEQYF. DNA for the CDR3: TGCGCCAGCAGCCAAGAGTTCGGAGAATCCTACGAGCAGTACTTC.